This TCR beta chain was sequenced for a study of T cells after yellow fever vaccination. Looking at the study overall: Fractions of low cell number were prepared using SMART-Seq v4 Ultra Low Input. Study conclusions and caveats: Detected again after the booster were most primary-vaccination clones, at 95% to 97% CD4 and about 89% CD8. Researchers noted that a small share of clonotypes showed up in both CD4 and CD8 compartments.

This clonotype was recorded at least ten times. Its specificity is not known. The study made its TCR cDNA through 5'RACE template switching. That step introduced a universal primer site along with UMIs. TCRdb re-derived calls from the 5' RACE reads in MiXCR, one entry per CDR3 protein. The table records about 220,000 distinct CDR3 sequences, more than 3% of them present only once. Germline loops: CDR1 SGHTA, CDR2 FQGNSA. CDR3 length equals 16 residues. V was pared by 3 bases and J by 1 base, with 13 bases between. This TCR was recovered from a young man who received the YFV17D yellow fever vaccine. V gene TRBV7-2 combines with J gene TRBJ1-3; D is unclear. The sample in question was CD4+ T cells sorted from PBMCs, obtained 10 days after the yellow fever booster vaccination. The CDR3 nucleotides are TGTGCCAGCAGCTTCGTGGCGGGCTTATCTGGAAACACCATATATTTT. Translated: CASSFVAGLSGNTIYF.